This is a list of T cell receptor beta chains from one sample in a study of blood T cell repertoires in COVID-19. Sequencing was performed with immunoSEQ multiplex PCR; in TCRdb, only in-frame clones are kept and a portion is missing. The table includes approximately 140,000 clones, 84% detected once. Sequences were obtained from PBMCs or T cells enriched from blood (not recorded which). These receptors were obtained from a woman between 50 and 59 years old who had been exposed to COVID-19. CDR3s include the opening cysteine and the closing phenylalanine or tryptophan. The D gene is left open where the match is weak. The listing skips clone size in some rows; elsewhere it reads once, few, many or a size class.

clone size	D gene	V gene	J gene	CDR3 DNA	CDR3 protein
-	-	TRBV15	TRBJ2-5	TGTGCCACCAGCGGACCGGTGGGGGGGCCCCAAGAGACCCAGTACTTC	CATSGPVGGPQETQYF
-	-	TRBV15	TRBJ2-5	TGTGCCACCAGCAGAGATCTTACCAGGGGGGCGCAGACCCAGTACTTC	CATSRDLTRGAQTQYF
few	-	TRBV6-6	TRBJ2-2	TGTGCCAGCAGTTTCACGGACACAAGAGGGGAGCTGTTTTTT	CASSFTDTRGELFF
-	TRBD2	TRBV19	TRBJ2-7	TGTGCCAGTAGTCCCCGGACTAGCGGGAGGGCCATCGCCTACGAGCAGTACTTC	CASSPRTSGRAIAYEQYF
-	TRBD2	TRBV19	TRBJ2-7	TGTGCCAGTAGTATAGCCCGGGACTACTCCTACGAGCAGTACTTC	CASSIARDYSYEQYF
-	-	TRBV21-1	TRBJ2-7	TGTGCCAGCAGTTCCCCCCGGGACTCCTACGAGCAGTACTTC	CASSSPRDSYEQYF
-	-	TRBV7-9	TRBJ2-7	TGTGCCAGCAGCTATGTCTCCCTCTCCTACGAGCAGTACTTC	CASSYVSLSYEQYF
few	TRBD1	TRBV6-5	TRBJ2-7	TGTGCCAGCAACCCGGGACAGGGGGGCAACGAGCAGTACTTC	CASNPGQGGNEQYF
-	-	TRBV6-5	TRBJ1-1	TGTGCCAGCAGAGCGGGGAACACTGAAGCTTTCTTT	CASRAGNTEAFF
few	TRBD1	TRBV5-6	TRBJ1-1	TGTGCCAGCAGCCCAAGACAGGGCTCGGGGACTGAAGCTTTCTTT	CASSPRQGSGTEAFF
-	TRBD1	TRBV12-3/TRBV12-4	TRBJ1-1	TGTGCCAGCACTCGGGACAGCTCGGCGGCTTTCTTT	CASTRDSSAAFF
once	-	TRBV6-5	TRBJ1-1	TGTGCCAGCAGTAGAGTCGGGGACATGAACACTGAAGCTTTCTTT	CASSRVGDMNTEAFF
-	-	TRBV6-5	TRBJ2-7	TGTGCCAGCAGTCCTGGACATCAACGACGGCACGAGCAGTACTTC	CASSPGHQRRHEQYF
-	TRBD2	TRBV27	TRBJ2-5	TGTGCCAGCAGTTCAAGGACTAGCGGGAGTAGGGAGACCCAGTACTTC	CASSSRTSGSRETQYF
once	-	TRBV25-1	TRBJ1-2	TGTGCCACCAAAGGGGGGGGCGGCCTTGGGGGCTACACCTTC	CATKGGGGLGGYTF
-	-	TRBV5-1	TRBJ2-7	TGCGCCAGCACTCCGGAGGCCGCCTACGAGCAGTACTTC	CASTPEAAYEQYF
-	-	TRBV5-4	TRBJ1-3	TGTGCCAGCAGCTTGGGCGGGGCCGGTTACACCATATATTTT	CASSLGGAGYTIYF
-	-	TRBV3-1/TRBV3-2	TRBJ1-2	TGTGCCAGCAGCCAAGCCGCCGGACATACCAACTATGGCTACACCTTC	CASSQAAGHTNYGYTF
-	-	TRBV30	TRBJ2-7	TGTGCCTGGACCACATCCTACGAGCAGTACTTC	CAWTTSYEQYF
-	-	TRBV7-9	TRBJ1-1	TGTGCCAGCAGCTCATCCGGGGGGAACACTGAAGCTTTCTTT	CASSSSGGNTEAFF
-	TRBD2	TRBV7-8	TRBJ2-7	TGTGCCAGCAGCGGGACTAGCGGGAGTTACGAGCAGTACTTC	CASSGTSGSYEQYF
-	-	TRBV11-2	TRBJ1-1	TGTGCCAGCAGCTTAGTTAACATGAGGAGGGGGAACACTGAAGCTTTCTTT	CASSLVNMRRGNTEAFF
-	TRBD1	TRBV9	TRBJ2-7	TGTGCCAGCAGCCCACAGGGGACCTTAGGCCCCTACGAGCAGTACTTC	CASSPQGTLGPYEQYF
-	-	TRBV2	TRBJ2-7	TGTGCCAGCAGTCTCGACAGGGAGGTATACGAGCAGTACTTC	CASSLDREVYEQYF
-	-	TRBV7-2	TRBJ2-1	TGTGCCAGCAGCTTAAGCCCCGGGAGTTACAATGAGCAGTTCTTC	CASSLSPGSYNEQFF
-	-	TRBV19	TRBJ1-1	TGTGCCACGGGGAGAGGCCTGAACACTGAAGCTTTCTTT	CATGRGLNTEAFF
-	TRBD2	TRBV9	TRBJ2-7	TGTGCCAGCAGCGTAGAGGCTAGCGGGAGGGTCTACGAGCAGTACTTC	CASSVEASGRVYEQYF
-	-	TRBV11-2	TRBJ1-2	TGTGCCAGCAGCTTAGAGGGGGCAGGCTACACCTTC	CASSLEGAGYTF
few	-	TRBV6-5	TRBJ1-4	TGTGCCAGCCGGGAGCCAGGGACCGAAAAACTGTTTTTT	CASREPGTEKLFF